The T cell receptor beta chain described here comes from a study of CXCR3-negative and CXCR3-positive naive CD8 T cells. The TRB libraries of cDNA were built by UMI-labeled 5' RACE. TCRdb re-called the 5' RACE reads and shows each CDR3 protein once, DNA omitted. This sample's table reports under 110,000 distinct CDR3 sequences. To note about this clonotype: Antigen unknown.

Study findings and constraints: More hydrophobic TRB CDR3s occurred in CXCR3-positive than in CXCR3-negative naive cells.

This CDR3 spans 12 amino acids. The origin of this receptor is a human donor in good health. Some clones in this sample may be carry-over from other donors' samples. The chain is built from TRBV12-3 or TRBV12-4 and TRBJ2-1. Source material: naive CXCR3+ CD8+ T cells from blood. Specified subset: CD45RO-CCR7+CD27+CD95- naive CD8+ T cells expressing CXCR3 (TNR3+). CDR3 region: CASSLAWGEQFF.